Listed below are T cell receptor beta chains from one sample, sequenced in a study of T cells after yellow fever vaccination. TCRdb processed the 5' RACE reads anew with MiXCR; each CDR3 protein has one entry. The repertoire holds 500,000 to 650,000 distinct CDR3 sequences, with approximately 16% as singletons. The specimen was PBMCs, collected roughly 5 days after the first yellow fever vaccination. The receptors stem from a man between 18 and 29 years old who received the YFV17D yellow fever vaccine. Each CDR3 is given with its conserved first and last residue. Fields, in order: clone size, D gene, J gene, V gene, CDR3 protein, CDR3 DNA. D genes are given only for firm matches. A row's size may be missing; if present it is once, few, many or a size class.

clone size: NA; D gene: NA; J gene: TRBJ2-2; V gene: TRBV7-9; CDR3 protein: CASSLGAAGELFF; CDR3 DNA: TGTGCCAGCAGCTTAGGGGCGGCCGGGGAGCTGTTTTTT
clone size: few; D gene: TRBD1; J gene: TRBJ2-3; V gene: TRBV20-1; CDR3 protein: CSAPDRVSTDTQYF; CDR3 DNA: TGCAGTGCTCCGGACAGGGTCAGCACAGATACGCAGTATTTT
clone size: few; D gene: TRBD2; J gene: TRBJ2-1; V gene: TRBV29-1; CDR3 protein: CSLGLARDEQFF; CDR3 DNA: TGCAGCTTGGGACTAGCGAGGGATGAGCAGTTCTTC
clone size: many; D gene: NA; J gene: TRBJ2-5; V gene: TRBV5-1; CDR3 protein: CASSRGDPQETQYF; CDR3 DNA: TGCGCCAGCAGCAGGGGGGACCCCCAAGAGACCCAGTACTTC
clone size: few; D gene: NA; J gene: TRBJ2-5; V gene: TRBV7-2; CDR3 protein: CASIPTPGQETQYF; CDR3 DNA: TGTGCCAGCATCCCGACCCCGGGACAAGAGACCCAGTACTTC
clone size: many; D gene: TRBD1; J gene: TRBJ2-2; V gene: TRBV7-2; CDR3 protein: CASSQRTGGSFGELFF; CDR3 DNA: TGTGCCAGCAGCCAACGGACAGGGGGCTCTTTCGGGGAGCTGTTTTTT
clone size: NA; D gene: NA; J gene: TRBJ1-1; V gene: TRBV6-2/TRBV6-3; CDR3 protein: CASGVGGTEAFF; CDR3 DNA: TGTGCCAGCGGTGTTGGAGGGACTGAAGCTTTCTTT
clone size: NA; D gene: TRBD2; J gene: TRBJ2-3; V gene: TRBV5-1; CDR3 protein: CASSRELAGDTDTQYF; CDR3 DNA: TGCGCCAGCAGCCGGGAACTAGCGGGAGACACAGATACGCAGTATTTT
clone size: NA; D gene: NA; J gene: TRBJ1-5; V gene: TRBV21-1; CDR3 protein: CASSFDRDRHQPQHF; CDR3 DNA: TGTGCCAGCAGCTTCGACCGGGACAGACATCAGCCCCAGCATTTT
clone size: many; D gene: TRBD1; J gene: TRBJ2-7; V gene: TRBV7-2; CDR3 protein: CASSPSTGGLYEQYF; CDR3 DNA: TGTGCCAGCAGTCCTTCGACAGGGGGCTTATACGAGCAGTACTTC
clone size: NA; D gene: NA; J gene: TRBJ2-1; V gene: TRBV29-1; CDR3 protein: CSVGTDLISYNEQFF; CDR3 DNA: TGCAGCGTCGGGACCGACCTGATCTCCTACAATGAGCAGTTCTTC
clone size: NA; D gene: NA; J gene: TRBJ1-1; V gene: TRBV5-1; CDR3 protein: CASSSRTDMNTEAFF; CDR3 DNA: TGCGCCAGCAGCTCAAGGACAGACATGAACACTGAAGCTTTCTTT